This T cell receptor (beta chain) came from a study of lymphopenia after photon versus proton radiotherapy. Study-level points and caveats: Better survival with proton therapy was suggested as possible, not demonstrated.

The data were produced by immunoSEQ multiplex PCR, yet TCRdb's version contains in-frame clones alone and is incomplete. The data hold 50,000 to 70,000 clones, with 87% observed a single time. Losses at the gene ends were 7 bases for V and 6 bases for J; bases not matched to a gene: 11. The CDR3 is 14 residues long. Germline V gene sequence: CDR1 GTSNPN, CDR2 SVGIG (reference sequence). As for this clone: Its antigen is not identified.

The clonotype was recovered from a man of 80 years or more with esophageal cancer. The source was peripheral blood, collected from a patient treated with proton-based radiotherapy. The V and J genes are TRBV30 and TRBJ1-5, with TRBD1 matching over 8 bases. The CDR3 DNA is TGTGCCTCCTCCGCCGGACAGGGTGGTCAGCCCCAGCATTTT. Translated: CASSAGQGGQPQHF.